Below, 27 T cell receptor beta chains from the same sample are listed, as sequenced in a study of tumor and adjacent non-tumor tissue in lung cancer (dated by TCRdb to the late 2010s). Bulk unsorted tissue served as the source for RNA extraction, and RNA quality was assessed using a NanoDrop ND-1000 and an Agilent 2100. The normal lung samples consisted of distant non-tumor tissue collected more than 3 cm from the tumor edge. Receptors were amplified or captured by multiplex PCR. This sample was sequenced with an Illumina HiSeq 2500. TCRbeta libraries were constructed through three rounds of nested PCR with primers (Table S4) according to protocols adapted from ARM-PCR. TCRdb took the public reads, trimmed them with fastp at Q25, ran MiXCR for clone calling and kept in-frame beta chains. Each CDR3 protein gets just one entry, which takes the most common genes and DNA from the rows behind it. This sample holds 110,000 or so distinct CDR3 sequences; about 61% were observed only once. The ten largest clonotypes hold about 20% of the sample.

The sample taken for sequencing was distant non-tumor lung tissue. These receptors were collected from a man aged 60-69 years with non-small cell lung cancer.

This clonotype was counted between two and nine times. V and J are TRBV5-1 and TRBJ2-3, with D perhaps matching TRBD2 (6 bases). V was trimmed by 3 bases and J by 4 bases, leaving 12 bases between them. Germline V gene sequence: CDR1 SGHRS, CDR2 YFSETQ. The CDR3 is 14 amino acids. The CDR3 protein is CASSWGGAPDTQYF. CDR3 nucleotide sequence: TGCGCCAGCAGCTGGGGCGGGGCACCAGATACGCAGTATTTT.

The chain links TRBV7-2 to TRBJ2-7; the match to TRBD2 covers 8 bases. Germline trimming cut 5 bases from V and 7 bases from J; bases unmatched to any gene: 13. There are 15 residues in the CDR3. Germline-derived CDR1 and CDR2 are SGHTA and FQGNSA. The CDR3 is CASSPNSGDILEQYF. The CDR3 DNA reads as TGTGCCAGCAGCCCCAATAGCGGGGATATCCTGGAGCAGTACTTC.

With respect to this clonotype: A read error may account for a junction end that differs from germline. V gene TRBV6-5 combines with J gene TRBJ2-7; possibly TRBD2 for D (6 bases). CDR1 and CDR2 from the germline V gene are MNHEY and SVGAGI. The CDR3 extends over 15 amino acids. CDR3 nucleotides: TGTGCCAGCAGTTACAGGGGACTGGGCCCCTACGAGCAGTACTTT. Translated: CASSYRGLGPYEQYF.

The chain links TRBV6-1 to TRBJ1-1, with D uncertain. The CDR3 totals 15 residues. CDR1 is MNHNS and CDR2 is SASEGT in the germline V gene. Trimming shortened V by 2 bases and J by 14 bases, and 24 bases separated the two germline ends. The CDR3, as DNA: TGTGCCAGCAGTGAACACATAGACATGAACACTGAAGGCTTCTTT. Translating gives CASSEHIDMNTEGFF.

As for this clonotype: The junction does not match germline at one end; this may be a read error. This chain connects TRBV5-1 to TRBJ1-1; D is unclear. CDR1 SGHRS and CDR2 YFSETQ come from the germline V gene. This CDR3 comprises 13 residues. The CDR3: CASSLTEVTEVFF. The CDR3 bases are TGCGCCAGCAGCTTGACAGAGGTGACTGAAGTTTTCTTT.

The chain uses TRBV29-1 and TRBJ1-1, with D unresolved. CDR3 length: 11 amino acids. Germline V gene lookup returns CDR1 SQVTM and CDR2 ANQGSEA. V shed 4 bases and J shed 7 bases, with 10 bases lying between them. The CDR3 DNA follows: TGCAGCGTTGTCTGCGACATTGAAGCTTTCTTT. Protein: CSVVCDIEAFF. Full variable domain (remainder filled in from reference TRBV29-1 and TRBJ1-1): SAVISQKPSRDICQRGTSLTIQCQVDSQVTMMFWYRQQPGQSLTLIATANQGSEATYESGFVIDKFPISRPNLTFSTLTVSNMSPEDSSIYLCSVVCDIEAFFGQGTRLTVV.

Points on this clonotype: A much larger clonotype is one base distant, so this may be a read error. This rearrangement joins TRBV11-2 to TRBJ1-1; D is possibly TRBD1 (5 bases). The germline V gene has CDR1 SGHAT and CDR2 FQNNGV. This CDR3 has 15 residues. This chain's CDR3 is CASSSRGPENTDAFF. For the CDR3, the DNA is TGTGCCAGCAGCTCGAGGGGACCCGAGAACACTGATGCTTTCTTT.

On this clonotype itself: Being one base from a much bigger clone, this may be a read error. V usage is TRBV5-5 and J usage is TRBJ1-6; maybe TRBD1 (5 bases). Germline V lookup: CDR1 SGHKS, CDR2 YYEKEE (reference sequence). The length of the CDR3 is 16 residues. Trimming shortened V by 3 bases and J by 10 bases, and 20 bases separated the two germline ends. The CDR3 loop reads CASSSDLDTNSSPLHF. The DNA of the CDR3 is TGTGCCAGCAGCTCGGATCTGGACACTAATTCCTCACCCCTCCACTTT. Using reference TRBV5-5 and TRBJ1-6 for the parts outside the CDR3, the full variable domain is DAGVTQSPTHLIKTRGQQVTLRCSPISGHKSVSWYQQVLGQGPQFIFQYYEKEERGRGNFPDRFSARQFPNYSSELNVNALLLGDSALYLCASSSDLDTNSSPLHFGNGTRLTVT.

This clonotype has only one observation. This chain joins TRBV9 and TRBJ2-1, with TRBD2 identical over 7 bases. Germline V gene sequence: CDR1 SGDLS, CDR2 YYNGEE. V was pared by 0 bases and J by 5 bases, with 8 bases of the junction left unmatched. This CDR3 is built from 16 residues. CDR3 sequence reads: CASSVATTSWDNEQFF. The CDR3 nucleotides read TGTGCCAGCAGCGTAGCTACGACTAGCTGGGACAATGAGCAGTTCTTC.

This clonotype occurred once. The junction departs from the called germline gene at one end, perhaps through a read error. The chain has TRBV5-6 and TRBJ1-1, with D possibly being TRBD1 (5 bases). There are 16 residues in the CDR3. From germline, CDR1 is SGHDT and CDR2 YYEEEE. Here the CDR3 reads CASTLGGFGMSTEAFF. The DNA for the CDR3 is TGTGCCAGCACCTTGGGGGGTTTCGGGATGAGCACTGAAGCTTTCTTT.

This clonotype was observed a single time. V gene TRBV29-1 combines with J gene TRBJ1-1; D possibly corresponds to TRBD1 (5 bases). The germline V gene has CDR1 SQVTM and CDR2 ANQGSEA. This CDR3 has 13 residues. The V and J ends lost 4 bases and 8 bases respectively, with 17 bases between them. CDR3 amino acids: CSVVGEMITEAFF. The CDR3 bases are TGCAGCGTTGTGGGGGAAATGATCACCGAAGCTTTCTTT.

This clonotype was counted a few times. A much larger clone lies one base from this, so it may be a read error. The gene calls are TRBV6-6 and TRBJ1-1; D gene unclear. The germline CDR1 and CDR2 sequences are MNHNY and SVGAGI (reference sequence). The CDR3 runs to 14 residues. The V gene lost 8 bases and the J gene lost 1 base, with 14 bases spanning the gap. CDR3 residues: CASGGRSKNTEAFF. For the CDR3, the DNA is TGTGCCAGCGGTGGACGTAGTAAGAACACTGAAGCTTTCTTT.

Only one count was recorded for this clonotype. The rearrangement uses TRBV11-2 and TRBJ2-6; D is perhaps TRBD1 or TRBD2 (5 bases each). CDR1 and CDR2 from the germline V gene are SGHAT and FQNNGV. The CDR3 is made up of 16 amino acids. V shed 7 bases and J shed 9 bases, with 22 bases lying between them. The CDR3 loop reads CASTQMGDFGVNVLTF. The CDR3 nucleotides read TGTGCCAGCACCCAAATGGGGGATTTCGGTGTCAACGTCCTGACTTTC. Using reference TRBV11-2 and TRBJ2-6 for the parts outside the CDR3, the full variable domain is EAGVAQSPRYKIIEKRQSVAFWCNPISGHATLYWYQQILGQGPKLLIQFQNNGVVDDSQLPKDRFSAERLKGVDSTLKIQPAKLEDSAVYLCASTQMGDFGVNVLTFGAGSRLTVL.

As for this clonotype: The junction shows a germline mismatch at one end, possibly a read error. J is TRBJ2-6 and V is TRBV5-1; 9 bases align to TRBD1. CDR3 size: 17 residues. Germline CDR1 reads SGHRS; CDR2 reads YFSETQ. CDR3 bases: TGCGCCAGCAGCTTGGACACAGGGGGCCCTGGGGCCAACGTCCAGACTTTC. Translated: CASSLDTGGPGANVQTF.

With regard to this clonotype: A clone one base away is much larger, so this may be a read error. V usage is TRBV20-1 and J usage is TRBJ2-5; D might be TRBD2 (5 bases). The CDR3 sequence is 13 residues long. V lost 4 bases to trimming and J lost 3 bases, with 12 bases between them. In germline, CDR1 is DFQATT, CDR2 SNEGSKA (reference sequence). The CDR3 DNA follows: TGCAGTGCTATGACTACCGGGAAAGAGACCCAGTACTTC. Protein product: CSAMTTGKETQYF.

This clonotype occurred many times. This sequence joins TRBV6-2 or TRBV6-3 and TRBJ2-1; 8 bases line up with TRBD2. V lost 1 base, J lost 0 bases, and 5 bases stayed unmatched. The CDR3 extends over 17 amino acids. The germline gives CDR1 MNHEY, CDR2 SVGEGT. The CDR3 bases are TGTGCCAGCAGTTACTTTCGCGGGAGGAGCTCCTACAATGAGCAGTTCTTC. This codes for CASSYFRGRSSYNEQFF.

The V call is TRBV5-5, the J call TRBJ2-4; weak D call: TRBD1 (5 bases). Germline V lookup: CDR1 SGHKS, CDR2 YYEKEE (reference sequence). V was cut by 5 bases and J by 5 bases, with 14 bases left in between. The CDR3 consists of 14 residues. In DNA, the CDR3 is TGTGCCAGCAGACCCACGGACACACAAAACATTCAGTACTTC. Residues: CASRPTDTQNIQYF.

The sample holds many counts of this clonotype. This chain joins TRBV5-5 and TRBJ1-6; D may be TRBD1 (5 bases). The V gene lost 0 bases and the J gene lost 10 bases, with 17 bases spanning the gap. Germline V lookup: CDR1 SGHKS, CDR2 YYEKEE (reference sequence). The CDR3 consists of 16 residues. CDR3 DNA sequence: TGTGCCAGCAGCTTGGATCTGGACACTAATTCCTCACCCCTCCACTTT. Its protein is CASSLDLDTNSSPLHF.

Notes on this clonotype: Because the CDR3 is missing its conserved closing phenylalanine or tryptophan, this is likely a read error. CDR3 DNA: TGTGCCAGCAGTTCAGCCAGGGGCATCACCGGGGAGCTGTTTCTT. Protein sequence: CASSSARGITGELFL. The J gene is TRBJ2-2, the V gene TRBV12-3 or TRBV12-4; a weak D match, TRBD1 (6 bases). This CDR3 has 15 amino acids. Trimming took off 4 bases at V and 4 bases at J, with 13 bases between the two ends.

The genes are TRBV20-1 and TRBJ2-7; no reliable D call. Germline loops: CDR1 DFQATT, CDR2 SNEGSKA (reference sequence). This CDR3 region has 13 residues. V lost 5 bases, J lost 0 bases, and 11 bases lay in between. CDR3 loop: CSAVTVSSYEQYF. The CDR3, as DNA: TGCAGTGCTGTAACAGTCAGCTCCTACGAGCAGTACTTC.

This sequence joins TRBV12-3 or TRBV12-4 and TRBJ2-5; perhaps D is TRBD1 or TRBD2 (6 bases each). The CDR3 runs 15 residues. Trimming pared 8 bases from V and 10 bases from J, leaving 26 bases between. The chain's CDR3 is CASRALRGLNQIQYF. The CDR3 DNA sequence: TGTGCCAGCCGGGCCCTCAGGGGACTCAACCAGATCCAGTACTTC.

Regarding this clonotype: A read error is possible here, since a much larger clone lies one base away. The chain is built from TRBV5-6 and TRBJ1-1; a possible D gene is TRBD1 (5 bases). The germline CDR1 and CDR2 sequences are SGHDT and YYEEEE. The CDR3 loop spans 13 amino acids. In DNA, the CDR3 is TGTACCAGCGCTTACGAAGGGGTCCCTGAAGCTTTCTTT. It specifies CTSAYEGVPEAFF.

About this clonotype: A read error may produce the germline difference seen at one junction end. The chain recombines TRBV6-5 with TRBJ2-7, with 7 nucleotides matching TRBD1. CDR3 size: 15 residues. Per the germline V gene, CDR1 is MNHEY and CDR2 is SVGAGI. The CDR3 is CASGTNRGSSYEQYF. CDR3 coding DNA: TGTGCCAGCGGAACAAACAGGGGAAGCTCCTACGAGCAGTACTTT.

For this clonotype: One end of the junction does not line up with germline, which may come from a read error. This chain connects TRBV6-1 to TRBJ1-4; D perhaps matches TRBD1 (5 bases). This CDR3 has 14 residues. Germline V CDR1 and CDR2: MNHNS, SASEGT. CDR3 residues: CTSVRSWGSEKLFF. Here the CDR3 DNA reads TGTACCAGCGTGAGAAGCTGGGGGAGTGAAAAACTGTTTTTT.

About this clonotype itself: This may arise from a read error, as a much more abundant clone is one base away. V and J are TRBV10-2 and TRBJ2-7, with TRBD1 identical over 10 bases. Germline-derived CDR1 and CDR2 are WSHSY and SAAADI. With V trimmed by 7 bases and J by 6 bases, 12 bases remained unmatched. The CDR3 extends over 15 amino acids. DNA of the CDR3: TGCGCCAGCAATGACCCGACAGGGGGCGCGGCCGAGCAGTACTTC. This translates into CASNDPTGGAAEQYF.

The gene calls are TRBV28 and TRBJ2-7, with D perhaps matching TRBD2 (6 bases). Germline lookup yields CDR1 MDHEN and CDR2 SYDVKM. This CDR3 is built from 17 residues. DNA for the CDR3: TGTGAAAGCAGTTTCCCCGCTCCCGGGGGAGGCTCCTACGAGCAGTACTTC. It codes for CESSFPAPGGGSYEQYF.

Worth noting for this clonotype: Being one base from a much bigger clone, this may be a read error. This rearrangement joins TRBV5-1 to TRBJ2-3; 16 positions agree with TRBD2. CDR1 and CDR2 from the germline V gene are SGHRS and YFSETQ. The CDR3 sequence is 18 residues long. CDR3 DNA sequence: TGCGCCAGCAGCGCGGGACTAGCGGGGGGGCCAGGCACAGATACGCAGTTTTTT. This sequence encodes CASSAGLAGGPGTDTQFF.